The T cell receptor beta chain under discussion was sequenced for a study of PD-1 blockade in classical Hodgkin lymphoma. CDR3 length: 16 amino acids. CDR1 and CDR2 from the germline V gene are LNHDA and SQIVND (reference sequence). The J segment lost 0 bases and the V segment lost 5 bases, leaving 4 bases of the junction unmatched. Notes on this clone: Antigen unknown.

General study points: Nivolumab initiation under 1 year post-ASCT meant exclusion. Diversity in CD4+ TCRs, unlike that measured in CD8+ TCRs, had risen significantly by C4D1. For complete responders, baseline diversity was comparable to that of newly diagnosed patients.

Time point of the sample: cycle 4 day 1 (C4D1), after about 6 weeks of nivolumab. Relapse after autologous stem cell transplantation occurred in every patient, and brentuximab vedotin exposure varied. The assay was immunoSEQ multiplex PCR, and TCRdb's table has in-frame clones only and misses some. The sample lists over 60,000 clones, more than 90% occurring once. This receptor was obtained from a human donor with classical Hodgkin lymphoma. The chain has TRBV19 and TRBJ2-3, with TRBD2 matching 11 bases. The source material was peripheral blood mononuclear cells (PBMCs), sampled before the fourth cycle of nivolumab. DNA for the CDR3: TGTGCCAGTAGTGTATGGACTAGCGGGAGCACAGATACGCAGTATTTT. Translation gives CASSVWTSGSTDTQYF. Looking up the rest from reference TRBV19 and TRBJ2-3 gives the full variable domain: DGGITQSPKYLFRKEGQNVTLSCEQNLNHDAMYWYRQDPGQGLRLIYYSQIVNDFQKGDIAEGYSVSREKKESFPLTVTSAQKNPTAFYLCASSVWTSGSTDTQYFGPGTRLTVL.